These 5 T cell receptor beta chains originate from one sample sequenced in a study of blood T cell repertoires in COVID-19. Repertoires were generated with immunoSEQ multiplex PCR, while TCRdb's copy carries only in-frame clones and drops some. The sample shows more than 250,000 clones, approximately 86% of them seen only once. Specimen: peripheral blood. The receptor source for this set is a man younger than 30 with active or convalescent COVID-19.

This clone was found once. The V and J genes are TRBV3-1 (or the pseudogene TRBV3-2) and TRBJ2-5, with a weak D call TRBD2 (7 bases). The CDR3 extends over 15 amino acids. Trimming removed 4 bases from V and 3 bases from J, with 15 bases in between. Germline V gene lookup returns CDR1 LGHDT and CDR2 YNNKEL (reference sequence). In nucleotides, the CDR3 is TGTGCCAGCAGCCGGCCGTTAGGGGGGGAAGAGACCCAGTACTTC. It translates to CASSRPLGGEETQYF.

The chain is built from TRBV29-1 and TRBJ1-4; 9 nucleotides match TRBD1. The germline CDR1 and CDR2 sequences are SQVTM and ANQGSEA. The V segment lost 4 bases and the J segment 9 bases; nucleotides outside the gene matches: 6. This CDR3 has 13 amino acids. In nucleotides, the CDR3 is TGCAGCGTTGCAATACAGGGGGCCAAAAAACTGTTTTTT. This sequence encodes CSVAIQGAKKLFF.

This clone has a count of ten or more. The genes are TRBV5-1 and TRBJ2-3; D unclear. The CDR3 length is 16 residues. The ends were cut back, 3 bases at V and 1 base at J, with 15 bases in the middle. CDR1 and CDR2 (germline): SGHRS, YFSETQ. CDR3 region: CASSSTPGLGTDTQYF. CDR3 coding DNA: TGCGCCAGCAGCTCAACACCGGGTCTGGGCACAGATACGCAGTATTTT.

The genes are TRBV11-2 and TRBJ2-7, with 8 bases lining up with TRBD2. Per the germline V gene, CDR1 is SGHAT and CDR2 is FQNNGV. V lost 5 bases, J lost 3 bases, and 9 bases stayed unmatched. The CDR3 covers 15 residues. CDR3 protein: CASSPLSGRVYEQYF. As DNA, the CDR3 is TGTGCCAGCAGCCCCCTAAGCGGGAGAGTCTACGAGCAGTACTTC.

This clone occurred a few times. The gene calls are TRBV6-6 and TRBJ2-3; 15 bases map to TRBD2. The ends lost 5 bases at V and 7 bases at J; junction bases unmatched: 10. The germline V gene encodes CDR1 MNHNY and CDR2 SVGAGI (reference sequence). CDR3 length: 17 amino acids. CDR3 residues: CASSPQGLAGGGYTQYF. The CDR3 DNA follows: TGTGCCAGCAGTCCTCAGGGACTAGCGGGAGGTGGATATACGCAGTATTTT.